The clone carrying this TCR beta chain was found a few times. The sample is drawn from a study of blood T cell repertoires in COVID-19. Whole-study context: Acute-phase and convalescent COVID-19 samples originated in the United States, Italy and Spain. PBMCs, B-cell-depleted T cells, or T cells provided the cDNA or gDNA that made up the material.

The germline V and J ends were trimmed by 7 bases and 4 bases, with 13 bases remaining between them. The V gene's germline CDR1 is MNHEY and CDR2 SVGAGI. The CDR3 spans 13 residues. Source study methods: How many nucleated cells were present was estimated from reference gene primer amplification. This table comes from immunoSEQ multiplex PCR, and its TCRdb copy is limited to in-frame clones, with some not included. The V and J calls and the clone size are those of that table, but D and trimming were determined from the DNA. The data hold 58,000 or so clones, with around 81% observed a single time. Sequenced input: peripheral blood. The V call is TRBV6-5, the J call TRBJ1-2; possibly TRBD1 for D (6 bases). The receptor was derived from a human donor in a cohort sampled during active COVID-19. CDR3 coding DNA: TGTGCCAGCAAAAAGGACAGCATCTATGGCTACACCTTC. It encodes CASKKDSIYGYTF.